The entry below gives a single TCR beta chain sequence along with its context. What it binds is not known. After isolation, RNA underwent reverse transcription to generate cDNA as the sequencing template. Here immunoSEQ multiplex PCR was the method, and the copy in TCRdb shows in-frame clones only, minus some. The repertoire holds around 190,000 clones, with 56% as singletons. The data derive from a study of CD8+ T cells in alopecia areata. General study results and limits: Patients shared TCRs less clearly than mice did, possibly for HLA-related reasons. Compared with normal scalp, lesional scalp had higher clonality and more expanded CD8+ clones.

Sorting from PBMCs produced CD4+ and CD8+ T cells. CDR1 is MGHRA and CDR2 is YSYEKL in the germline V gene. The germline V and J ends were trimmed by 3 bases and 11 bases, with 20 bases remaining between them. The CDR3 has 15 amino acids. V usage is TRBV4-1 and J usage is TRBJ2-1; D remains ambiguous. The sequencing input was CD8+ T cells sorted from blood. The receptor's source is a human donor in good health. The CDR3 loop reads CASSQPVESWYQQFF. The DNA of the CDR3 is TGCGCCAGCAGCCAGCCTGTTGAGTCCTGGTATCAGCAGTTCTTC.